This T cell receptor beta chain was recorded in a study of technical replicates of blood from a few donors. Using immunoSEQ multiplex PCR, the repertoire was profiled, and TCRdb retains in-frame clones only, with some absent. The sample consists of 75,000 to 95,000 clones, under 95% of them appearing once. Unmatched junction bases numbered 8, after V lost 7 bases and J lost 0 bases. Germline CDR1 reads LNHDA; CDR2 reads SQIVND (reference sequence). The CDR3 extends over 16 amino acids. The clonotype was recovered from a human donor in good health. The sample taken for sequencing was T cells isolated from PBMCs. The genes are TRBV19 and TRBJ1-5, with 8 bases aligning to TRBD1. The CDR3: CASNLQGGHSNQPQHF. Here the CDR3 DNA reads TGTGCCAGTAATCTACAGGGGGGACATAGCAATCAGCCCCAGCATTTT. Combining the CDR3 with reference TRBV19 and TRBJ1-5 gives the whole variable domain DGGITQSPKYLFRKEGQNVTLSCEQNLNHDAMYWYRQDPGQGLRLIYYSQIVNDFQKGDIAEGYSVSREKKESFPLTVTSAQKNPTAFYLCASNLQGGHSNQPQHFGDGTRLSIL.